The rows below give T cell receptor beta chains drawn from one sample of a study of T cell changes during pregnancy in multiple sclerosis. The protocol was immunoSEQ multiplex PCR, while the TCRdb copy is restricted to in-frame clones and leaves out a portion. The sample shows approximately 100,000 clones, just under 95% of them seen only once. Material: peripheral blood, obtained in the first trimester of pregnancy. The receptors were gathered from a female donor with multiple sclerosis, enrolled in a pregnancy study. Both conserved end residues are trimmed from each CDR3. Each record gives: J gene, V gene, CDR3 protein.

j_gene: TRBJ2-5; v_gene: TRBV15; CDR3aa: ATTSTGATQETQY
j_gene: TRBJ2-5; v_gene: TRBV5-1; CDR3aa: ASSLWQGARETQY
j_gene: TRBJ1-2; v_gene: TRBV9; CDR3aa: ASSVGQAHGYT
j_gene: TRBJ1-2; v_gene: TRBV7-3; CDR3aa: ASSLSQGSSFGYT
j_gene: TRBJ2-7; v_gene: TRBV6-5; CDR3aa: ASSQTGEQY
j_gene: TRBJ1-4; v_gene: TRBV5-4; CDR3aa: ASTPGGSEKLF
j_gene: TRBJ1-1; v_gene: TRBV5-5; CDR3aa: ASSPAGGGEAF
j_gene: TRBJ2-7; v_gene: TRBV6-1; CDR3aa: ASSSLAGDPYEQY
j_gene: TRBJ2-7; v_gene: TRBV7-2; CDR3aa: ASSNNYEQY
j_gene: TRBJ2-1; v_gene: TRBV2; CDR3aa: ASTRGGSISYNEQF
j_gene: TRBJ2-1; v_gene: TRBV6-1; CDR3aa: ASRVTGMPQVEQF
j_gene: TRBJ2-7; v_gene: TRBV7-6; CDR3aa: ASSQASVYEQY
j_gene: TRBJ2-5; v_gene: TRBV14; CDR3aa: ASSPGGSKTQY
j_gene: TRBJ2-1; v_gene: TRBV19; CDR3aa: ASSRDRVLNEQF
j_gene: TRBJ2-5; v_gene: TRBV5-8; CDR3aa: ASSLALNSGSGKETQY
j_gene: TRBJ2-2; v_gene: TRBV19; CDR3aa: AAVQGNTGELF
j_gene: TRBJ2-5; v_gene: TRBV10-3; CDR3aa: ATGQDLQETQY
j_gene: TRBJ2-5; v_gene: TRBV13; CDR3aa: ASSLGTGHPQETQY
j_gene: TRBJ2-5; v_gene: TRBV18; CDR3aa: ASSGPTGGEETQY
j_gene: TRBJ1-6; v_gene: TRBV14; CDR3aa: ASSLLRPRGGMVDSPLH
j_gene: TRBJ2-7; v_gene: TRBV19; CDR3aa: ASSRYSRGARKANEQY
j_gene: TRBJ2-2; v_gene: TRBV5-1; CDR3aa: ASSPAGGGAAGELF
j_gene: TRBJ1-1; v_gene: TRBV5-1; CDR3aa: ASSLAPNQNTEAF
j_gene: TRBJ1-6; v_gene: TRBV12-2; CDR3aa: ASRCPVFQDSPLH
j_gene: TRBJ1-4; v_gene: TRBV27; CDR3aa: ASSTTGLGSEKLF
j_gene: TRBJ2-7; v_gene: TRBV2; CDR3aa: ASSTTGGSYEQY
j_gene: TRBJ1-1; v_gene: TRBV4-2; CDR3aa: ASSQIGDTEAF
j_gene: TRBJ1-1; v_gene: TRBV19; CDR3aa: ASSPRQGIGTEAF
j_gene: TRBJ2-7; v_gene: TRBV10-1; CDR3aa: ASSDARARPSYEQY